The subject of this entry is one TCR beta chain. Its antigen is currently unknown. This specimen comes from a study of cytomegalovirus exposure and HLA in healthy donors. Study-wide points: The dataset shows that most TCR sequences were rare, while some public TCRs occurred in many donors. One later analysis, an examination of the roughly 130 validation repertoires, found that first-cohort TCR clusters tended to co-occur in them. Cytomegalovirus association was assigned to approximately 160 TCR beta chains. Both high specificity and high sensitivity reportedly marked the classifier's diagnosis of cytomegalovirus status.

CDR1 is SGHRS and CDR2 is YFSETQ in the germline V gene. The CDR3 runs to 14 residues. With 0 bases removed from V and 6 bases from J, the gap between germline ends came to 12 bases. Clones were read by immunoSEQ multiplex PCR, and TCRdb kept only the in-frame ones, dropping some. The table has over 250,000 clones, 65% to 90% seen once. This clonotype was obtained from a young woman in good health and CMV-seronegative. This chain uses TRBV5-1 with TRBJ1-2; D possibly corresponds to TRBD1 (6 bases). Sequencing was carried out using PBMCs. The CDR3 nucleotides read TGCGCCAGCAGCTTGGCTAGCAGGGGAGATGGCTACACCTTC. Translating gives CASSLASRGDGYTF. The whole variable domain, filled in from reference TRBV5-1 and TRBJ1-2, reads KAGVTQTPRYLIKTRGQQVTLSCSPISGHRSVSWYQQTPGQGLQFLFEYFSETQRNKGNFPGRFSGRQFSNSRSEMNVSTLELGDSALYLCASSLASRGDGYTFGSGTRLTVV.